A selection of T cell receptor beta chains follows, all from one sample in a study of T cells after yellow fever vaccination. TCRdb re-called the 5' RACE reads with MiXCR, one entry per CDR3 protein. The sample consists of roughly 190,000 distinct CDR3 sequences, more than 9.5% of them appearing once. The material sequenced was CD8+ T cells sorted from PBMCs, taken 15 days after the yellow fever booster vaccination. These receptor sequences come from a man aged 18 to 29 who received the YFV17D yellow fever vaccine. CDR3s include the opening cysteine and the closing phenylalanine or tryptophan. Fields, in order: J gene, clone size, V gene, D gene, CDR3 protein, CDR3 DNA. The D gene is left open where the match is weak. Clone size is not always given. Where it is, it says once, few, many or a class for expanded clones.

J: TRBJ1-1
size: few
V: TRBV27
D: TRBD1
CDR3: CASSSRQGYTEAFF
DNA: TGTGCCAGCAGTTCCCGACAGGGGTACACTGAAGCTTTCTTT

J: TRBJ2-2
size: few
V: TRBV12-3/TRBV12-4
D: TRBD1
CDR3: CASSPDRGTGELFF
DNA: TGTGCCAGCAGTCCAGACAGGGGCACCGGGGAGCTGTTTTTT

J: TRBJ2-5
size: few
V: TRBV29-1
D: TRBD2
CDR3: CSVEVAGDLQETQYF
DNA: TGCAGCGTTGAAGTAGCGGGGGACCTCCAAGAGACCCAGTACTTC

J: TRBJ2-4
size: NA
V: TRBV10-2
D: NA
CDR3: CASSEDTLVGYF
DNA: TGCGCCAGCAGTGAAGATACTCTAGTGGGGTACTTC

J: TRBJ1-2
size: few
V: TRBV29-1
D: NA
CDR3: CSVEIPWGGHNYGYTF
DNA: TGCAGCGTTGAAATCCCCTGGGGGGGACATAACTATGGCTACACCTTC

J: TRBJ1-2
size: few
V: TRBV5-1
D: TRBD1
CDR3: CASSPSRTGGYGYTF
DNA: TGCGCCAGCAGCCCCTCGAGGACAGGGGGCTATGGCTACACCTTC

J: TRBJ2-3
size: many
V: TRBV7-9
D: TRBD2
CDR3: CASSLKYTSGGAQYF
DNA: TGTGCCAGCAGCTTAAAGTATACTAGCGGGGGTGCGCAGTATTTT

J: TRBJ2-3
size: NA
V: TRBV9
D: NA
CDR3: CASSPFHTDTQYF
DNA: TGTGCCAGCAGCCCCTTCCACACAGATACGCAGTATTTT

J: TRBJ1-2
size: few
V: TRBV6-5
D: TRBD1
CDR3: CASSYSQGDGYTF
DNA: TGTGCCAGCAGTTACTCACAGGGGGATGGCTACACCTTC

J: TRBJ2-7
size: NA
V: TRBV3-1
D: TRBD1
CDR3: CASEGGQGLNEQYF
DNA: TGTGCCAGCGAGGGGGGACAGGGATTAAACGAGCAGTACTTC

J: TRBJ2-1
size: many
V: TRBV5-1
D: TRBD2
CDR3: CASSLLAGGPFGEQFF
DNA: TGCGCCAGCAGCCTACTAGCGGGGGGGCCCTTTGGTGAGCAGTTCTTC

J: TRBJ2-7
size: NA
V: TRBV7-6
D: TRBD1
CDR3: CASSPRARGHQGDEQYF
DNA: TGTGCCAGCAGCCCCAGGGCCAGGGGGCACCAGGGCGACGAGCAGTACTTC

J: TRBJ2-3
size: NA
V: TRBV11-2
D: NA
CDR3: CASSHGWGNTDTQYF
DNA: TGTGCCAGCAGCCATGGGTGGGGGAACACAGATACGCAGTATTTT

J: TRBJ2-1
size: many
V: TRBV7-2
D: TRBD2
CDR3: CASSLASGGALNEQFF
DNA: TGTGCCAGCAGCTTAGCTAGCGGGGGGGCTCTCAATGAGCAGTTCTTC

J: TRBJ2-7
size: few
V: TRBV23-1
D: NA
CDR3: CASIPAGTPYEQYF
DNA: TGCGCCAGCATCCCCGCAGGGACACCTTACGAGCAGTACTTC

J: TRBJ1-1
size: many
V: TRBV6-5
D: TRBD1
CDR3: CASSYRGGIGTEAFF
DNA: TGTGCCAGCAGTTACCGAGGGGGCATAGGGACTGAAGCTTTCTTT

J: TRBJ1-4
size: few
V: TRBV12-3/TRBV12-4
D: TRBD1
CDR3: CASRPGQGAREKLFF
DNA: TGTGCCAGCAGGCCCGGACAGGGGGCGAGGGAAAAACTGTTTTTT

J: TRBJ2-2
size: few
V: TRBV18
D: NA
CDR3: CASSPGVSANTGELFF
DNA: TGTGCCAGCTCACCAGGCGTCTCGGCGAACACCGGGGAGCTGTTTTTT

J: TRBJ2-1
size: few
V: TRBV10-3
D: TRBD2
CDR3: CAISELAGGINEQFF
DNA: TGTGCCATCAGTGAACTAGCGGGGGGGATTAATGAGCAGTTCTTC

J: TRBJ2-5
size: few
V: TRBV20-1
D: NA
CDR3: CSARGTVGGRTQYF
DNA: TGCAGTGCCCGCGGGACAGTCGGAGGGAGGACCCAGTACTTC

J: TRBJ2-3
size: few
V: TRBV7-8
D: TRBD2
CDR3: CASSLASGDSDTQYF
DNA: TGTGCCAGCAGCTTAGCTAGCGGGGACTCAGATACGCAGTATTTT

J: TRBJ2-1
size: few
V: TRBV6-2/TRBV6-3
D: TRBD2
CDR3: CASALAGGGDEQFF
DNA: TGTGCCAGCGCCCTAGCGGGGGGTGGTGATGAGCAGTTCTTC

J: TRBJ2-3
size: NA
V: TRBV11-2
D: TRBD1
CDR3: CASSLGRGRTDTQYF
DNA: TGTGCCAGCAGCTTAGGAAGGGGGCGGACAGATACGCAGTATTTT

J: TRBJ2-3
size: NA
V: TRBV3-1
D: TRBD1
CDR3: CASSQKGTGGDTQYF
DNA: TGTGCCAGCAGCCAAAAGGGGACAGGCGGAGATACGCAGTATTTT

J: TRBJ2-5
size: NA
V: TRBV3-1
D: TRBD2
CDR3: CASSLSTSGGETQYF
DNA: TGTGCCAGCAGCCTCTCAACTAGCGGGGGAGAGACCCAGTACTTC

J: TRBJ2-1
size: few
V: TRBV4-1
D: NA
CDR3: CASSQGRAKGHEQFF
DNA: TGCGCCAGCAGCCAAGGACGGGCAAAGGGCCATGAGCAGTTCTTC

J: TRBJ1-1
size: NA
V: TRBV29-1
D: TRBD1
CDR3: CSVVWDREAFF
DNA: TGCAGCGTTGTCTGGGACAGGGAAGCTTTCTTT

J: TRBJ1-5
size: many
V: TRBV4-1
D: NA
CDR3: CASSQVGGGRGGNQPQHF
DNA: TGCGCCAGCAGCCAAGTGGGCGGCGGCAGGGGAGGCAATCAGCCCCAGCATTTT

J: TRBJ2-5
size: few
V: TRBV7-6
D: TRBD2
CDR3: CASSFPRRGDNQETQYF
DNA: TGTGCCAGCAGCTTCCCTAGGCGGGGGGATAACCAAGAGACCCAGTACTTC

J: TRBJ2-3
size: NA
V: TRBV19
D: TRBD2
CDR3: CASSMTSVDTQYF
DNA: TGTGCCAGTAGTATGACTAGCGTAGATACGCAGTATTTT

J: TRBJ2-2
size: NA
V: TRBV7-9
D: TRBD1
CDR3: CASSLGHRGPGELFF
DNA: TGTGCCAGCAGCTTGGGCCACAGGGGGCCCGGGGAGCTGTTTTTT

J: TRBJ1-2
size: few
V: TRBV28
D: NA
CDR3: CASTTRSGHATGYTF
DNA: TGTGCCAGCACGACCAGAAGTGGACACGCCACTGGCTACACCTTC

J: TRBJ2-1
size: NA
V: TRBV14
D: TRBD1
CDR3: CASSQDRASYNEQFF
DNA: TGTGCCAGCAGCCAGGACAGGGCGTCCTACAATGAGCAGTTCTTC

J: TRBJ1-3
size: few
V: TRBV2
D: TRBD1
CDR3: CASSETGFGNTIYF
DNA: TGTGCCAGCAGCGAGACAGGGTTCGGAAACACCATATATTTT

J: TRBJ1-1
size: few
V: TRBV12-3/TRBV12-4
D: NA
CDR3: CASSWGERSEAFF
DNA: TGTGCCAGCAGTTGGGGGGAGAGGTCTGAAGCTTTCTTT

J: TRBJ1-2
size: NA
V: TRBV4-1
D: NA
CDR3: CASSQGIRGGYTF
DNA: TGCGCCAGCAGCCAAGGGATCCGTGGGGGCTACACCTTC

J: TRBJ2-3
size: few
V: TRBV6-5
D: NA
CDR3: CASLEVGPRYVGTQYF
DNA: TGTGCCAGCCTAGAGGTTGGCCCACGTTACGTTGGTACGCAGTATTTT

J: TRBJ2-5
size: NA
V: TRBV4-3
D: TRBD1
CDR3: CASSQEDRAGAETQYF
DNA: TGCGCCAGCAGCCAAGAGGACAGGGCCGGGGCAGAGACCCAGTACTTC

J: TRBJ1-5
size: NA
V: TRBV11-1
D: NA
CDR3: CASSRPGPWGQPQHF
DNA: TGTGCCAGCAGCCGCCCGGGTCCGTGGGGTCAGCCCCAGCATTTT

J: TRBJ1-5
size: few
V: TRBV4-1
D: NA
CDR3: CASSQDWSVQGNQPQHF
DNA: TGCGCCAGCAGCCAAGATTGGAGCGTTCAAGGCAATCAGCCCCAGCATTTT

J: TRBJ1-1
size: NA
V: TRBV29-1
D: NA
CDR3: CSVGKNTEAFF
DNA: TGCAGCGTCGGCAAGAACACTGAAGCTTTCTTT

J: TRBJ1-1
size: few
V: TRBV5-1
D: NA
CDR3: CASSPPAAGVRGTEAFF
DNA: TGCGCCAGCAGCCCGCCCGCCGCAGGGGTGAGGGGGACTGAAGCTTTCTTT

J: TRBJ2-7
size: few
V: TRBV6-2/TRBV6-3
D: TRBD2
CDR3: CASRPFNPGLAIVYYEQYF
DNA: TGTGCCAGCAGGCCTTTTAATCCGGGACTAGCGATCGTTTACTACGAGCAGTACTTC

J: TRBJ2-7
size: NA
V: TRBV4-3
D: TRBD1
CDR3: CASSQDLVTGYEQYF
DNA: TGCGCCAGCAGCCAAGATTTAGTGACAGGGTACGAGCAGTACTTC

J: TRBJ2-7
size: NA
V: TRBV20-1
D: NA
CDR3: CSASDFIEQYF
DNA: TGCAGTGCTTCGGACTTTATTGAGCAGTACTTC

J: TRBJ2-1
size: few
V: TRBV7-6
D: TRBD2
CDR3: CASSPRLAGGPSNEQFF
DNA: TGTGCCAGCAGCCCGCGACTAGCGGGGGGGCCGAGTAATGAGCAGTTCTTC

J: TRBJ2-6
size: NA
V: TRBV4-1
D: NA
CDR3: CASSQDAGAGANVLTF
DNA: TGCGCCAGCAGCCAAGATGCTGGGGCTGGGGCCAACGTCCTGACTTTC

J: TRBJ2-1
size: few
V: TRBV27
D: NA
CDR3: CASSYADLGEQFF
DNA: TGTGCCAGCAGTTATGCAGATCTTGGGGAGCAGTTCTTC

J: TRBJ2-1
size: NA
V: TRBV15
D: NA
CDR3: CATSRDPPGGLSYNEQFF
DNA: TGTGCCACCAGCAGAGATCCGCCCGGGGGCCTCTCCTACAATGAGCAGTTCTTC